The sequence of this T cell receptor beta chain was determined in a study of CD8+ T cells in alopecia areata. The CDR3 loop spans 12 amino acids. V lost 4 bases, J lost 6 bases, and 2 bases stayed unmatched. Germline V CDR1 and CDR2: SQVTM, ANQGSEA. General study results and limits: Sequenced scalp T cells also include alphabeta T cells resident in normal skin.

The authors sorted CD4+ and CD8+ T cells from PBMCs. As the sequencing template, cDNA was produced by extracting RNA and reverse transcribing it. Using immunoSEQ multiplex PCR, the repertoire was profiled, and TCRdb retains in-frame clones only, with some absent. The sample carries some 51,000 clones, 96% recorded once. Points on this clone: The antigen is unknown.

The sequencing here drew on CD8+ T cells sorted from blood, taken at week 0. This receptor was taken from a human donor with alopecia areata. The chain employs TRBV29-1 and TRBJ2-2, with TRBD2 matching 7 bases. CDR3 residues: CSVVRGSGELFF. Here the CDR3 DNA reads TGCAGCGTTGTGCGGGGGTCCGGGGAGCTGTTTTTT.